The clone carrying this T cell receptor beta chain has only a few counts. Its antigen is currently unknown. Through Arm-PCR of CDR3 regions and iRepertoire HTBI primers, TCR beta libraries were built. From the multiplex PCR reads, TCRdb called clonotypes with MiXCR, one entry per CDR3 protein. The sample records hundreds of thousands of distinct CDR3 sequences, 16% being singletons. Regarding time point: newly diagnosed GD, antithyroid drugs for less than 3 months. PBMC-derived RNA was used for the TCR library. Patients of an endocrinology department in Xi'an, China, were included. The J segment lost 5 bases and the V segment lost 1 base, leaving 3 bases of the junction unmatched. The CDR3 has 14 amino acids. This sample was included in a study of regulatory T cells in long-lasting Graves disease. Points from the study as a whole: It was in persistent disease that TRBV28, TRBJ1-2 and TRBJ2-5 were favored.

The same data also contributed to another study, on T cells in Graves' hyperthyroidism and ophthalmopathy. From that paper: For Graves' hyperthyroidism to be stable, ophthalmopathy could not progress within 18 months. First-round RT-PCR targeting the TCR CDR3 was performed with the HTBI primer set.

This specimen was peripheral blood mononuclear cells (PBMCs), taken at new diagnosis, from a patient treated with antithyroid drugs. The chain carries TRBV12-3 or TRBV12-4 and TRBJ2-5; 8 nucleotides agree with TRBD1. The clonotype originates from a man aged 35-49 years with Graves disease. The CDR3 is CASSLEHRGETQYF. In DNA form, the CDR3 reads TGTGCCAGCAGTTTAGAGCACAGGGGGGAGACCCAGTACTTC.